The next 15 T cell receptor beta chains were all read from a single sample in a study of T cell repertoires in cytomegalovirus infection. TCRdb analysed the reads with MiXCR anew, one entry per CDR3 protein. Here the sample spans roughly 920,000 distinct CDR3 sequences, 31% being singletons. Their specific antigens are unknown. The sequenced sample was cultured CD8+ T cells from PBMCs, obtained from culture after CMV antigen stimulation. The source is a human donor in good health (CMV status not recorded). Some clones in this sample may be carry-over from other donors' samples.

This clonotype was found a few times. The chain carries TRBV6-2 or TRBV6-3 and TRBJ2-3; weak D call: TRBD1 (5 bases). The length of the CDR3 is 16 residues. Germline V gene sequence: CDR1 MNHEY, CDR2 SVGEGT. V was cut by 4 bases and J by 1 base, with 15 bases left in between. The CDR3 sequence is CASSLLVGVGTDTQYF. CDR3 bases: TGTGCCAGCAGTTTGTTGGTAGGGGTTGGCACAGATACGCAGTATTTT.

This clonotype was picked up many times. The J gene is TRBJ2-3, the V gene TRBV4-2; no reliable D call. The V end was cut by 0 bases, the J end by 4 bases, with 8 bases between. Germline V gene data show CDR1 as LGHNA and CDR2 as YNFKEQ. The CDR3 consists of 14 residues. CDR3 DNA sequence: TGTGCCAGCAGCCAAGAGGTAACCCCAGATACGCAGTATTTT. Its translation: CASSQEVTPDTQYF.

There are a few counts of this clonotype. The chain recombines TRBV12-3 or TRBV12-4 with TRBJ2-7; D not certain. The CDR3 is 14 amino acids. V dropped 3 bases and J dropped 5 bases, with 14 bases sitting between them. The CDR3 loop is CASSFELLGHEQYV. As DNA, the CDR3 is TGTGCCAGCAGTTTCGAGCTTCTAGGCCACGAGCAGTACGTC.

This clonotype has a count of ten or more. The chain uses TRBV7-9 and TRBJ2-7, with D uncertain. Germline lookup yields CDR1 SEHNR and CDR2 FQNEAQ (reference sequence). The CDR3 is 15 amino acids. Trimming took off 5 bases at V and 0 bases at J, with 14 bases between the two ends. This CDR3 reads CASSPSAGSSYEQYF. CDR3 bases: TGTGCCAGCAGCCCGTCAGCCGGTTCCTCCTACGAGCAGTACTTC.

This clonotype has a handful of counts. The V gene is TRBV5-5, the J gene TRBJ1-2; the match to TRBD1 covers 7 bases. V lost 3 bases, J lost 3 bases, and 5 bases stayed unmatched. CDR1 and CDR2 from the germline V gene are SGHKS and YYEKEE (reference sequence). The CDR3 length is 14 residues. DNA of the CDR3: TGTGCCAGCAGCTGGGGGGACAGTTACTATGGCTACACCTTC. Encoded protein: CASSWGDSYYGYTF.

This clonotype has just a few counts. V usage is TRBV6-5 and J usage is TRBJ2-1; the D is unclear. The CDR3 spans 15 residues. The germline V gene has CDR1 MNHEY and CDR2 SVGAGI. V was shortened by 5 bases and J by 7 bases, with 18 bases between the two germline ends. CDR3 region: CASSHPWAVLNEQFF. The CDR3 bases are TGTGCCAGCAGTCACCCATGGGCAGTATTAAATGAGCAGTTCTTC.

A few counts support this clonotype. The CDR3, as DNA: TGTGCCAGCAGTCTAGCGGGGGGGCCAAGTGAGCAGTTCTTC. Amino acids: CASSLAGGPSEQFF. The V call is TRBV27, the J call TRBJ2-1; 12 bases fit TRBD2. The J segment lost 9 bases and the V segment lost 5 bases, leaving 5 bases of the junction unmatched. CDR1 and CDR2 (germline): MNHEY, SMNVEV (reference sequence). This CDR3 is built from 14 residues.

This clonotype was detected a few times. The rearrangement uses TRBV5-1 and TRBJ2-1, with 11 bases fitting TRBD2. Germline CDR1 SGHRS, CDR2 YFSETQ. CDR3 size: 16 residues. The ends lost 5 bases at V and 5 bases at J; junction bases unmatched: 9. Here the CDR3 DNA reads TGCGCCAGCAGGCTATCTAGCGGGGGGACCAACAATGAGCAGTTCTTC. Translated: CASRLSSGGTNNEQFF.

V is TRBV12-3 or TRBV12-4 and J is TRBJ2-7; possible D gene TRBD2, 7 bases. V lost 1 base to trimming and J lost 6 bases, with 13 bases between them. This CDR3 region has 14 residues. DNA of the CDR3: TGTGCCAGCAGTTTAGGCGGGGGCAGGGGCGAGCAGTACGTC. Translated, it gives CASSLGGGRGEQYV.

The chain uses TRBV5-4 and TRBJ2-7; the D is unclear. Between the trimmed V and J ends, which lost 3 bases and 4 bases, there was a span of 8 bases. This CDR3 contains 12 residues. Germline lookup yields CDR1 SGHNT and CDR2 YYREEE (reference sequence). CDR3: CASSSIAYEQYF. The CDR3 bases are TGTGCCAGCAGCTCTATTGCGTACGAGCAGTACTTC.

CDR3 nucleotides: TGTGCTAGTGGTATGGGGCCCAACACTGAAGCTTTCTTT. Translating gives CASGMGPNTEAFF. The chain combines TRBV12-5 with TRBJ1-1; a weak D match, TRBD1 (5 bases). CDR1 and CDR2 (germline): LGHNT, FRNRAP. Trimming left V 5 bases short and J 2 bases short, with 9 bases between. CDR3 length equals 13 residues. The variable domain in full, with the rest retrieved from reference TRBV12-5 and TRBJ1-1, is DARVTQTPRHKVTEMGQEVTMRCQPILGHNTVFWYRQTMMQGLELLAYFRNRAPLDDSGMPKDRFSAEMPDATLATLKIQPSEPRDSAVYFCASGMGPNTEAFFGQGTRLTVV.

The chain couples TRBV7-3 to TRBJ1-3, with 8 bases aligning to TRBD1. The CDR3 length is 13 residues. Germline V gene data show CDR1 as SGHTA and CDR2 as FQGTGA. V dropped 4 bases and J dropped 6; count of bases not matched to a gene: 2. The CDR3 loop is CASSSTGENTIYF. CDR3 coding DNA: TGTGCCAGCAGCTCGACAGGGGAAAACACCATATATTTT. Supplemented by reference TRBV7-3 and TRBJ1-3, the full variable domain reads GAGVSQTPSNKVTEKGKYVELRCDPISGHTALYWYRQSLGQGPEFLIYFQGTGAADDSGLPNDRFFAVRPEGSVSTLKIQRTERGDSAVYLCASSSTGENTIYFGEGSWLTVV.

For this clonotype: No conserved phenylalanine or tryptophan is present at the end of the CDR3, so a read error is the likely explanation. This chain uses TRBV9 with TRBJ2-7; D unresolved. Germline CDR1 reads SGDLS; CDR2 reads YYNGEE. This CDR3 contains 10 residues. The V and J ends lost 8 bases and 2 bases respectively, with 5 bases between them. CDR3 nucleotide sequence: TGTGCCAGATCGACCTACGAGCAGTACGCC. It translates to CARSTYEQYA.

The CDR3 DNA follows: TGTGCCAACAGTCCCCTTGGGGGGACCTACGAGCAGTACGTC. Protein sequence: CANSPLGGTYEQYV. This sequence joins TRBV6-2 or TRBV6-3 and TRBJ2-7; the D gene is possibly TRBD2 (6 bases). Germline V CDR1 and CDR2: MNHEY, SVGEGT. The CDR3 contains 14 residues.

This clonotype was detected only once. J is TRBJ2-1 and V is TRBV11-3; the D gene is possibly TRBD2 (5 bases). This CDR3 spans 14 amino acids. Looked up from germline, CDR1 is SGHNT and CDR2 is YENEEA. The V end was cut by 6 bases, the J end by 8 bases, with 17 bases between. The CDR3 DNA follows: TGTGCCAGCAGTTCCTCCGGACTGCAAGATGAGCAGTTCTTC. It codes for CASSSSGLQDEQFF.